This passage covers 30 T cell receptor beta chains from one sample sequenced in a study of blood T cell repertoires in COVID-19. Sequencing used immunoSEQ multiplex PCR; TCRdb keeps in-frame clones, though not all of them. The table includes about 36,000 clones, around 87% detected once. Sequencing used peripheral blood. Receptors originate from a man in his sixties with active or convalescent COVID-19.

The chain links TRBV10-1 to TRBJ2-3; the match to TRBD2 covers 10 bases. The CDR3 is 15 residues long. Germline CDR1 WNHNN, CDR2 SYGVQD (reference sequence). The V and J ends lost 2 bases and 5 bases, in that order; junction bases with no gene match: 4. CDR3 in DNA: TGCGCCAGCAGTGAGAGCGGGAGGGTTGGAGATACGCAGTATTTT. It encodes CASSESGRVGDTQYF.

J is TRBJ2-1 and V is TRBV5-1; possible D gene TRBD1, 5 bases. Germline CDR1 SGHRS, CDR2 YFSETQ. Between the trimmed V and J ends, which lost 0 bases and 1 base, there was a span of 8 bases. The CDR3 totals 15 residues. The CDR3 nucleotides are TGCGCCAGCAGCTTGGAGGGGTTTTCCTACAATGAGCAGTTCTTC. It encodes CASSLEGFSYNEQFF.

A note on this clone: At one end the junction does not follow the germline gene, possibly because of a read error. The chain uses TRBV29-1 and TRBJ2-7; 7 nucleotides agree with TRBD1. This CDR3 has 18 residues. Germline CDR1 and CDR2: SQVTM and ANQGSEA. The CDR3 spells CSDEEPGQIYSKDYEQYF. The CDR3 DNA reads as TGCAGCGATGAAGAACCGGGACAGATTTACTCTAAGGACTACGAGCAGTACTTC.

This chain joins TRBV12-3 or TRBV12-4 and TRBJ1-6, with 7 bases identical to TRBD1. This CDR3 has 13 amino acids. V dropped 5 bases and J dropped 9; count of bases not matched to a gene: 4. CDR3 loop: CASSGQAGSPLHF. The CDR3 DNA is TGTGCCAGCAGTGGACAGGCTGGTTCACCCCTCCACTTT.

CDR3: CASSKSLYEQYF. The CDR3 nucleotides are TGTGCCAGCAGCAAAAGCTTATACGAGCAGTACTTC. V is TRBV21-1 and J is TRBJ2-7; TRBD2, as called in the table, went unchecked against the DNA. TRBV21-1 is designated a pseudogene. CDR3 length: 12 residues.

This clone was seen more than once but under ten times. This chain connects TRBV10-3 to TRBJ2-7; D is undetermined. The CDR3 covers 14 residues. The germline V gene has CDR1 ENHRY and CDR2 SYGVKD. V was shortened by 7 bases and J by 3 bases, with 16 bases between the two germline ends. CDR3 loop: CAIKQNAGYYEQYF. The CDR3 DNA sequence: TGTGCCATCAAACAGAACGCAGGATACTACGAGCAGTACTTC.

The J gene is TRBJ1-2, the V gene TRBV2; D gene ambiguous. The CDR3 is 13 amino acids. Germline CDR1 and CDR2: SNHLY and FYNNEI. Deletions cut 11 bases from V and 0 bases from J, with 13 bases between. CDR3 sequence reads: CAETGGSNYGYTF. In nucleotides, the CDR3 is TGTGCCGAGACGGGAGGATCTAACTATGGCTACACCTTC.

The chain combines TRBV19 with TRBJ1-3; D is unclear. V was pared by 6 bases and J by 0 bases, with 12 bases between. The CDR3 contains 15 residues. Germline CDR1 is LNHDA and CDR2 is SQIVND (reference sequence). This CDR3 is CASSAQASSGNTIYF. The CDR3 DNA follows: TGTGCCAGTAGCGCCCAGGCCAGCTCTGGAAACACCATATATTTT. The whole variable domain, remainder taken from reference TRBV19 and TRBJ1-3, is DGGITQSPKYLFRKEGQNVTLSCEQNLNHDAMYWYRQDPGQGLRLIYYSQIVNDFQKGDIAEGYSVSREKKESFPLTVTSAQKNPTAFYLCASSAQASSGNTIYFGEGSWLTVV.

The chain uses TRBV15 and TRBJ2-7, with 7 bases that match TRBD1. CDR1 and CDR2 (germline): LNHNV, YYDKDF (reference sequence). The V and J ends lost 4 bases and 5 bases, in that order; junction bases with no gene match: 11. There are 15 residues in the CDR3. CDR3 protein: CATSTMDRHGDEQYF. In nucleotides, the CDR3 is TGTGCCACCAGCACAATGGACAGGCACGGGGACGAGCAGTACTTC.

The V gene is TRBV30, the J gene TRBJ2-6; D is ambiguous. This CDR3 has 13 amino acids. V was trimmed by 3 bases and J by 0 bases, leaving 3 bases between them. Germline-derived CDR1 and CDR2 are GTSNPN and SVGIG (reference sequence). The chain's CDR3 is CAWRYSGANVLTF. The CDR3, as DNA: TGTGCCTGGAGGTACTCTGGGGCCAACGTCCTGACTTTC.

The rearrangement links TRBV28 to TRBJ1-1; D might be TRBD1 (6 bases). Germline V gene data show CDR1 as MDHEN and CDR2 as SYDVKM. CDR3 length: 13 amino acids. Trimming shortened V by 3 bases and J by 3 bases, and 8 bases separated the two germline ends. CDR3 amino acids: CASSLDSYTEAFF. The DNA of the CDR3 is TGTGCCAGCAGTTTGGACAGCTACACTGAAGCTTTCTTT. Using reference TRBV28 and TRBJ1-1 for the parts outside the CDR3, the full variable domain is DVKVTQSSRYLVKRTGEKVFLECVQDMDHENMFWYRQDPGLGLRLIYFSYDVKMKEKGDIPEGYSVSREKKERFSLILESASTNQTSMYLCASSLDSYTEAFFGQGTRLTVV.

This clone was counted once. The V and J genes are TRBV9 and TRBJ1-5, with 9 bases that match TRBD1. Trimming cost V 10 bases and J 0 bases; bases outside gene matches: 14. In germline, CDR1 is SGDLS, CDR2 YYNGEE. The CDR3 length is 17 residues. The CDR3 region is CAGKWGQGTYSNQPQHF. The DNA for the CDR3 is TGTGCCGGCAAGTGGGGACAGGGCACTTATAGCAATCAGCCCCAGCATTTT.

This clone was detected once. The chain combines TRBV12-1 with TRBJ2-7; the D segment call TRBD2 is taken from the table without a DNA check. TRBV12-1 is a known pseudogene. This CDR3 region has 15 residues. CDR3 coding DNA: TGTGCCAGCAGCTTCACCCCGGGACTAGCGATCGAGCAGTACTTC. It is translated as CASSFTPGLAIEQYF.

This chain connects TRBV28 to TRBJ1-6, with 9 positions matching TRBD1. This CDR3 is 16 amino acids long. After removal of 5 bases from V and 9 bases from J, the junction contained 11 bases not matched to a gene. The V gene's germline CDR1 is MDHEN and CDR2 SYDVKM. The CDR3 DNA reads TGTGCCAGCAGTCCCCCGGGACAGGGAGGTGGTTCACCCCTCCACTTT. It yields the protein CASSPPGQGGGSPLHF.

The V and J genes are TRBV5-6 and TRBJ2-7; no clear D. V gave up 4 bases and J gave up 2 bases, with 10 bases separating them. Germline CDR1 and CDR2: SGHDT and YYEEEE. This CDR3 has 13 residues. The CDR3 loop is CASSLARAYEQYF. The CDR3 bases are TGTGCCAGCAGCCTCGCACGGGCCTACGAGCAGTACTTC.

The chain carries TRBV7-2 and TRBJ2-7; TRBD2 might be the D (6 bases). The CDR3 covers 15 residues. V lost 0 bases, J lost 3 bases, and 12 bases lay in between. Germline V CDR1 and CDR2: SGHTA, FQGNSA. CDR3 sequence (DNA): TGTGCCAGCAGCTTAGCTGGCGGGAACCTCTACGAGCAGTACTTC. Encoded protein: CASSLAGGNLYEQYF.

This clone has only a few counts. The chain recombines TRBV5-5 with TRBJ2-5; TRBD1 matches 7 bases. CDR3 length equals 14 residues. The germline V gene has CDR1 SGHKS and CDR2 YYEKEE (reference sequence). V trimming: 4 bases; J trimming: 1 base; junction bases outside the gene matches: 4. CDR3: CASSLGTVQETQYF. Written as DNA, the CDR3 is TGTGCCAGCAGCCTCGGGACAGTCCAAGAGACCCAGTACTTC.

This chain connects TRBV3-1 (or the pseudogene TRBV3-2) to TRBJ1-4; 7 positions match TRBD1. The CDR3 consists of 16 residues. CDR1 is LGHDT and CDR2 is YNNKEL in the germline V gene (reference sequence). The junction had 7 bases not matched to a gene; V was cut back by 2 bases and J by 4 bases. The DNA for the CDR3 is TGTGCCAGCAGCCAAAGGTGGGGGACAGTTAATGAAAAACTGTTTTTT. This encodes CASSQRWGTVNEKLFF.

The V and J genes are TRBV29-1 and TRBJ2-7; TRBD1 aligns across 9 bases. Germline assignment: CDR1 SQVTM and CDR2 ANQGSEA. Germline trimming cut 4 bases from V and 6 bases from J; bases unmatched to any gene: 13. This CDR3 has 15 amino acids. The CDR3 region is CSVVHRGQGRSEQYF. The CDR3 DNA is TGCAGCGTTGTTCACCGAGGACAGGGGCGCAGCGAGCAGTACTTC.

For the CDR3, the DNA is TGTGCCAGCAGCTTGGGGACTGGACAGGGACAAGAGACCCAGTACTTC. Translated, it gives CASSLGTGQGQETQYF. The chain employs TRBV5-8 and TRBJ2-5, with 8 bases that match TRBD1. Germline V gives CDR1 SGHTS, CDR2 YDEGEE. The CDR3 loop spans 16 amino acids. The ends lost 0 bases at V and 2 bases at J; junction bases unmatched: 6.

The count of this clone is one. V is TRBV5-4 and J is TRBJ1-3, with 9 bases lining up with TRBD1. CDR3 length: 15 amino acids. Germline loops: CDR1 SGHNT, CDR2 YYREEE (reference sequence). Trimming removed 4 bases from V and 3 bases from J; junction bases left unmatched: 5. The CDR3 is CASSLGTGYGNTIYF. CDR3 DNA sequence: TGTGCCAGCAGCCTAGGGACAGGGTATGGAAACACCATATATTTT.

The V and J genes are TRBV3-1 (or the pseudogene TRBV3-2) and TRBJ2-5; 9 bases fit TRBD1. CDR3 length equals 14 residues. V gave up 8 bases and J gave up 7 bases; unmatched junction bases: 11. Germline CDR1 is LGHDT and CDR2 is YNNKEL (reference sequence). The CDR3 region has the DNA TGTGCCAGCTCCCCCGGGACAGGGAGTGGGACCCAGTACTTC. Encoded protein: CASSPGTGSGTQYF.

This clone was observed a handful of times. The rearrangement links TRBV3-1 (or the pseudogene TRBV3-2) to TRBJ2-3, with 8 bases matching TRBD2. J was trimmed by 8 bases and V by 4 bases; bases with no gene match: 8. The CDR3 length is 14 residues. Germline lookup yields CDR1 LGHDT and CDR2 YNNKEL (reference sequence). The CDR3, as DNA: TGTGCCAGCAGCCCCCTAGCGGGTGGAAGTACGCAGTATTTT. Its translation: CASSPLAGGSTQYF.

CDR3 loop: CATSGAGRSYTF. DNA of the CDR3: TGTGCCACCAGTGGGGCGGGTCGGAGTTACACCTTC. The gene calls are TRBV24-1 and TRBJ1-2; D remains ambiguous. Germline V gene data show CDR1 as KGHDR and CDR2 as SFDVKD. Trimming removed 5 bases from V and 11 bases from J, with 14 bases in between. The CDR3 loop spans 12 amino acids.

V is TRBV19 and J is TRBJ2-1; 9 bases agree with TRBD2. CDR3 length equals 16 residues. CDR1 is LNHDA, CDR2 SQIVND, per germline (reference sequence). With V trimmed by 6 bases and J by 3 bases, 9 bases remained unmatched. CDR3 sequence: CASSNRQTSGYNEQFF. CDR3 nucleotides: TGTGCCAGTAGCAATAGGCAGACTAGCGGCTACAATGAGCAGTTCTTC.

The rearrangement joins TRBV27 to TRBJ1-4; possible D gene TRBD1, 5 bases. CDR3 length: 18 amino acids. Germline V CDR1 and CDR2: MNHEY, SMNVEV (reference sequence). V dropped 3 bases and J dropped 7 bases, with 24 bases sitting between them. The CDR3 DNA sequence: TGTGCCAGCAGTTTCCTCAATGTATACAGTGGTAGGGGTGAAAAACTGTTTTTT. Amino acids: CASSFLNVYSGRGEKLFF.

The chain recombines TRBV12-3 or TRBV12-4 with TRBJ1-2; D is unclear. Trimming cost V 3 bases and J 2 bases, with 7 bases left between them. The CDR3 has 13 amino acids. This chain's CDR3 is CASSFLRNYGYTF. For the CDR3, the DNA is TGTGCCAGCAGTTTTCTCAGAAACTATGGCTACACCTTC.

DNA of the CDR3: TGTGCCAGGGGGGGAGGTTCCAATGAGCAGTTCTTC. This sequence encodes CARGGGSNEQFF. This chain connects TRBV2 to TRBJ2-1; possibly TRBD2 for D (6 bases). Germline V CDR1 and CDR2: SNHLY, FYNNEI. Trimming stripped 9 bases from V and 6 bases from J, with 12 bases between. The CDR3 runs 12 residues. Full variable domain (missing parts from reference TRBV2 and TRBJ2-1): EPEVTQTPSHQVTQMGQEVILRCVPISNHLYFYWYRQILGQKVEFLVSFYNNEISEKSEIFDDQFSVERPDGSNFTLKIRSTKLEDSAMYFCARGGGSNEQFFGPGTRLTVL.

This chain joins TRBV28 and TRBJ2-4; maybe TRBD1 (6 bases). There are 14 residues in the CDR3. The germline V and J ends were trimmed by 7 bases and 1 base, with 11 bases remaining between them. Germline V CDR1 and CDR2: MDHEN, SYDVKM. The CDR3 here is CASTSGVAKNIQYF. The DNA of the CDR3 is TGTGCCAGCACTTCAGGGGTCGCCAAAAACATTCAGTACTTC.

The chain couples TRBV19 to TRBJ2-5; 10 nucleotides align to TRBD1. The V segment lost 6 bases and the J segment 1 base; nucleotides outside the gene matches: 11. This CDR3 region has 17 residues. The germline V gene encodes CDR1 LNHDA and CDR2 SQIVND (reference sequence). CDR3 loop: CASSRVPGQGPQETQYF. The CDR3 coding sequence is TGTGCCAGTAGCCGAGTCCCGGGACAGGGGCCCCAAGAGACCCAGTACTTC.